This entry is about one T cell receptor beta chain. This sample is part of a study of cytomegalovirus exposure and HLA in healthy donors. In the study overall: Samples from HLA-typed donors yielded around 79 million unique TCRs in an early data release.

Amplification used 60 Vbeta primers and 13 Jbeta primers. Here immunoSEQ multiplex PCR was the method, and the copy in TCRdb shows in-frame clones only, minus some. In the table there are 95,000 to 100,000 clones, 70% to 80% of which are singletons. This CDR3 comprises 14 residues. Looked up from germline, CDR1 is SGHRS and CDR2 is YFSETQ. V was shortened by 2 bases and J by 8 bases, with 16 bases between the two germline ends. Specimen: PBMCs. The source is a female donor in good health and CMV-seronegative. J is TRBJ1-2 and V is TRBV5-1; D is possibly TRBD1 (6 bases). The CDR3 DNA is TGCGCCAGCAGCTTTGGGGACAACCTCAGAGGCTACACCTTC. This translates into CASSFGDNLRGYTF.